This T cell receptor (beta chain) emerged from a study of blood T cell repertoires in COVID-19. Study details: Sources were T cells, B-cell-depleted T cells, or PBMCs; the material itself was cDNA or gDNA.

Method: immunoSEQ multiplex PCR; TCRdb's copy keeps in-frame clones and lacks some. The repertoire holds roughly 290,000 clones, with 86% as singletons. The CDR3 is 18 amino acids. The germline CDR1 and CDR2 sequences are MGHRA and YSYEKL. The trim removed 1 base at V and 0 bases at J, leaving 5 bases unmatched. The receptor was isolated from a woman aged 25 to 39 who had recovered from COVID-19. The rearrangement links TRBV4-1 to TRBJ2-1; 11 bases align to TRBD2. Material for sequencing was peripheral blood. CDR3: CASSQVPGLADSYNEQFF. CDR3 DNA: TGCGCCAGCAGCCAAGTACCGGGACTAGCGGACTCCTACAATGAGCAGTTCTTC.